The 3 T cell receptor beta chains presented below share a single source sample, sequenced in a study of T-cell reconstitution after alpha-beta-depleted transplantation in children. For TCRbeta, the library was prepared with unique molecular identifiers. Each CDR3 protein is one row after TCRdb ran MiXCR on the PCR reads. The sample holds around 440,000 distinct CDR3 sequences, about 10% seen once. Sequenced here: PBMCs, sampled before TCRalphabeta/CD19-depleted stem cell transplant. These receptors were obtained from a child aged 2-15 years with inherited bone marrow failure, due to receive a stem cell transplant.

In this sample, this clonotype turned up many times. The V call is TRBV5-6, the J call TRBJ1-1; weak D call: TRBD1 (5 bases). From germline, CDR1 is SGHDT and CDR2 YYEEEE. Trimming took 0 bases from V and 1 from J, leaving 10 bases between them. This CDR3 region has 15 residues. In nucleotides, the CDR3 is TGTGCCAGCAGCTTGGCCTACGGGGGGAACACTGAAGCTTTCTTT. Translating it yields CASSLAYGGNTEAFF.

This clonotype was detected ten times or more. The chain links TRBV6-2 or TRBV6-3 to TRBJ2-6; 8 nucleotides align to TRBD1. The junction had 1 base not matched to a gene; V was cut back by 2 bases and J by 1 base. There are 16 residues in the CDR3. CDR1 and CDR2 (germline): MNHEY, SVGEGT. In DNA, the CDR3 is TGTGCCAGCAGTTACAACAGGGGGTCTGGGGCCAACGTCCTGACTTTC. The encoded protein is CASSYNRGSGANVLTF.

In its sample, this clonotype is medium-sized. The gene calls are TRBV13 and TRBJ2-3; TRBD2 aligns across 8 bases. Germline CDR1 PRHDT, CDR2 FYEKMQ (reference sequence). The CDR3 sequence is 15 residues long. Unmatched junction bases numbered 7, after V lost 4 bases and J lost 4 bases. The CDR3 here is CASSSVPGLADTQYF. CDR3 bases: TGTGCCAGCAGCTCCGTCCCGGGACTAGCAGATACGCAGTATTTT.